These 27 T cell receptor beta chains share one sample of origin, sequenced in a study of cytomegalovirus exposure and HLA in healthy donors. TCRdb keeps only in-frame clones here, not all; method: immunoSEQ multiplex PCR. The sample carries more than 200,000 clones, roughly 88% recorded once. The material sequenced was PBMCs. These receptor sequences come from a woman in her thirties in good health and CMV-seronegative.

The chain recombines TRBV4-3 with TRBJ2-7; D is ambiguous. CDR3 length equals 14 residues. Germline CDR1 is LGHNA and CDR2 is YSLEER. Trimming removed 0 bases at V and 3 bases at J, with 9 bases between. This CDR3 is CASSQDRIGYEQYF. The CDR3 nucleotides are TGCGCCAGCAGCCAAGATAGGATCGGCTACGAGCAGTACTTC.

V gene TRBV28 combines with J gene TRBJ2-5; D possibly corresponds to TRBD1 (6 bases). Germline V gives CDR1 MDHEN, CDR2 SYDVKM. This CDR3 is built from 15 residues. V gave up 3 bases and J gave up 2 bases, with 13 bases separating them. For the CDR3, the DNA is TGTGCCAGCAGTTTTAAGAGCAGGGGACAAGAGACCCAGTACTTC. It is translated as CASSFKSRGQETQYF.

CDR3: CASMGGEIYEQYF. The CDR3 DNA reads TGTGCCAGCATGGGGGGGGAAATTTACGAGCAGTACTTC. This sequence joins TRBV2 and TRBJ2-7; 7 bases are a match to TRBD2. Germline CDR1 is SNHLY and CDR2 is FYNNEI. With 7 bases clipped from V and 4 bases from J, the junction kept 7 bases outside the gene matches. The CDR3 is 13 residues long.

This chain joins TRBV4-3 and TRBJ1-5, with unresolved D. CDR1 is LGHNA and CDR2 is YSLEER in the germline V gene. This CDR3 comprises 16 residues. V was trimmed by 1 base and J by 0 bases, leaving 10 bases between them. CDR3 coding DNA: TGCGCCAGCAGCCAAGGGTTAGGGTCTAGCAATCAGCCCCAGCATTTT. Translated: CASSQGLGSSNQPQHF.

This sequence joins TRBV6-5 and TRBJ1-1; D is possibly TRBD1 (5 bases). Germline V gene data show CDR1 as MNHEY and CDR2 as SVGAGI. This CDR3 comprises 14 residues. V was shortened by 5 bases and J by 1 base, with 11 bases between the two germline ends. CDR3 amino acids: CASSTGTENTEAFF. In DNA form, the CDR3 reads TGTGCCAGCAGTACCGGGACGGAGAACACTGAAGCTTTCTTT.

This rearrangement joins TRBV28 to TRBJ2-1, with 8 positions matching TRBD2. CDR1 and CDR2 (germline): MDHEN, SYDVKM. The CDR3 is 16 residues long. V lost 5 bases and J lost 2; bases outside the gene matches: 8. CDR3 sequence (DNA): TGTGCCAGCAGTCGGCCCATAGCGGGGCCCTACAATGAGCAGTTCTTC. As protein: CASSRPIAGPYNEQFF.

This chain uses TRBV18 with TRBJ1-5; D gene ambiguous. The length of the CDR3 is 14 residues. V was clipped by 1 base and J by 3 bases, with 7 bases between them. Per germline, CDR1 KGHSH and CDR2 LQKENI. In DNA, the CDR3 is TGTGCCAGCTCACCACAGGGTACCAATCAGCCCCAGCATTTT. Its protein product is CASSPQGTNQPQHF.

The V gene is TRBV30, the J gene TRBJ1-5; TRBD1 might be the D (5 bases). The V end lost 2 bases, the J end lost 0 bases, and 11 bases lay between the germline ends. Per the germline V gene, CDR1 is GTSNPN and CDR2 is SVGIG (reference sequence). The CDR3 spans 15 residues. For the CDR3, the DNA is TGTGCCTGGAGTCCACAGGATTATAGCAATCAGCCCCAGCATTTT. Translated: CAWSPQDYSNQPQHF. The full variable domain, with the rest looked up from reference TRBV30 and TRBJ1-5, is SQTIHQWPATLVQPVGSPLSLECTVEGTSNPNLYWYRQAAGRGLQLLFYSVGIGQISSEVPQNLSASRPQDRQFILSSKKLLLSDSGFYLCAWSPQDYSNQPQHFGDGTRLSIL.

The V gene is TRBV7-6, the J gene TRBJ1-1; 7 bases fit TRBD1. Germline values: CDR1 SGHVS, CDR2 FNYEAQ. J lost 2 bases, V lost 5 bases, and 11 bases had no gene match. The CDR3 extends over 16 amino acids. The CDR3 here is CASSLLRQGFNTEAFF. CDR3 coding DNA: TGTGCCAGCAGCCTTCTCCGACAGGGCTTCAACACTGAAGCTTTCTTT.

This chain links TRBV5-1 with TRBJ1-5; 9 bases align to TRBD1. J was trimmed by 6 bases and V by 4 bases; bases with no gene match: 8. Germline lookup yields CDR1 SGHRS and CDR2 YFSETQ. This CDR3 is built from 15 residues. The DNA of the CDR3 is TGCGCCAGCAGCCCCGGGACAGGGAGTGGTCAGCCCCAGCATTTT. This codes for CASSPGTGSGQPQHF.

The chain couples TRBV13 to TRBJ2-7, with a tentative D call TRBD1 (6 bases). This CDR3 is built from 15 residues. Germline V gene lookup returns CDR1 PRHDT and CDR2 FYEKMQ (reference sequence). V was trimmed by 5 bases and J by 2 bases, leaving 16 bases between them. CDR3 region: CASSHRALRTYEQYF. As DNA, the CDR3 is TGTGCCAGCAGCCACAGGGCTTTAAGGACCTACGAGCAGTACTTC.

V gene TRBV6-1 combines with J gene TRBJ2-1; 8 bases line up with TRBD2. Germline V gives CDR1 MNHNS, CDR2 SASEGT. V trimming: 1 base; J trimming: 0 bases; junction bases outside the gene matches: 11. CDR3 length equals 19 residues. The CDR3 DNA reads TGTGCCAGCAGTGAAGGCTTTGGCTTAGCGGGAAGCTCCTACAATGAGCAGTTCTTC. Its protein product is CASSEGFGLAGSSYNEQFF.

The gene calls are TRBV5-4 and TRBJ1-2; no reliable D call. Trimming took off 0 bases at V and 5 bases at J, with 14 bases between the two ends. This CDR3 is 15 amino acids long. CDR1 is SGHNT and CDR2 is YYREEE in the germline V gene (reference sequence). This CDR3 reads CASSLGPGREYGYTF. CDR3 DNA: TGTGCCAGCAGCTTGGGGCCCGGGAGAGAGTATGGCTACACCTTC.

The chain is built from TRBV27 and TRBJ1-3; weak D call: TRBD1 (6 bases). Germline CDR1 and CDR2: MNHEY and SMNVEV (reference sequence). This CDR3 has 15 amino acids. Trimming pared 4 bases from V and 8 bases from J, leaving 18 bases between. The CDR3 protein is CASSSSRGLWDTIYF. The CDR3 DNA is TGTGCCAGCAGTTCAAGCAGGGGCCTTTGGGACACCATATATTTT.

This chain uses TRBV28 with TRBJ1-4; TRBD1 aligns across 7 bases. The V gene's germline CDR1 is MDHEN and CDR2 SYDVKM. CDR3 size: 16 residues. V lost 4 bases and J lost 8; bases outside the gene matches: 13. DNA of the CDR3: TGTGCCAGCAGTTCACCCGGAGGGGGCCGGAAGGAAAAACTGTTTTTT. Its translation is CASSSPGGGRKEKLFF.

J is TRBJ2-2 and V is TRBV19; a possible D gene is TRBD2 (6 bases). Trimming left V 4 bases short and J 1 base short, with 10 bases between. The CDR3 runs 15 residues. Looked up from germline, CDR1 is LNHDA and CDR2 is SQIVND (reference sequence). This CDR3 reads CASSTPGLNTGELFF. Written as DNA, the CDR3 is TGTGCCAGTAGTACCCCGGGACTGAACACCGGGGAGCTGTTTTTT.

The chain is built from TRBV4-1 and TRBJ2-7, with TRBD2 as a possible D gene (6 bases). The germline V and J ends were trimmed by 1 base and 3 bases, with 16 bases remaining between them. The germline V gene encodes CDR1 MGHRA and CDR2 YSYEKL. This CDR3 comprises 16 residues. CDR3 sequence reads: CASSQVTGGPNYEQYF. In DNA form, the CDR3 reads TGCGCCAGCAGCCAAGTCACCGGGGGTCCGAACTACGAGCAGTACTTC.

The chain carries TRBV9 and TRBJ2-4, with 7 bases that match TRBD1. Germline V gene data show CDR1 as SGDLS and CDR2 as YYNGEE. The CDR3 is 17 residues long. The V segment lost 1 base and the J segment 2 bases; nucleotides outside the gene matches: 9. The CDR3 nucleotides read TGTGCCAGCAGCGTACAAGGGACAGAAGGTCCCAAAAACATTCAGTACTTC. Protein: CASSVQGTEGPKNIQYF.

CDR3 in amino acids: CSVLRDRELFF. In DNA form, the CDR3 reads TGCAGCGTTCTAAGGGACAGGGAGCTGTTTTTT. The rearrangement joins TRBV29-1 to TRBJ2-2; D is possibly TRBD1 (6 bases). The CDR3 runs 11 residues. V gave up 5 bases and J gave up 9 bases, with 10 bases separating them. Germline CDR1 is SQVTM and CDR2 is ANQGSEA.

CDR3 DNA: TGCGCCAGCAGCCAATACGGGAGGGAGACCCAGTACTTC. It specifies CASSQYGRETQYF. The chain is built from TRBV4-3 and TRBJ2-5, with 7 bases identical to TRBD2. The CDR3 sequence is 13 residues long. Germline CDR1 is LGHNA and CDR2 is YSLEER. J lost 5 bases, V lost 2 bases, and 2 bases had no gene match.

J is TRBJ2-1 and V is TRBV5-6; the D is unclear. The V and J ends lost 0 bases and 8 bases respectively, with 12 bases between them. CDR1 and CDR2 from the germline V gene are SGHDT and YYEEEE. The CDR3 consists of 14 residues. This CDR3 is CASSLVETRHEQFF. CDR3 DNA sequence: TGTGCCAGCAGCTTGGTGGAGACCAGGCATGAGCAGTTCTTC. The whole variable domain, filled in from reference TRBV5-6 and TRBJ2-1, reads DAGVTQSPTHLIKTRGQQVTLRCSPKSGHDTVSWYQQALGQGPQFIFQYYEEEERQRGNFPDRFSGHQFPNYSSELNVNALLLGDSALYLCASSLVETRHEQFFGPGTRLTVL.

The chain joins TRBV19 to TRBJ1-2, with unresolved D. V lost 4 bases to trimming and J lost 6 bases, with 18 bases between them. The CDR3 covers 15 residues. The germline V gene encodes CDR1 LNHDA and CDR2 SQIVND (reference sequence). DNA of the CDR3: TGTGCCAGTAGTACCTCAACACGCGATTTCAATGGCTACACCTTC. Residues: CASSTSTRDFNGYTF.

The chain links TRBV4-1 to TRBJ1-4, with TRBD1 as a possible D gene (5 bases). Trimming left V 4 bases short and J 7 bases short, with 19 bases between. There are 16 residues in the CDR3. Germline V gene sequence: CDR1 MGHRA, CDR2 YSYEKL. CDR3 DNA sequence: TGCGCCAGCAGCCCGCCTAACCAGGGCTCCGGTGAAAAACTGTTTTTT. Its translation is CASSPPNQGSGEKLFF.

J is TRBJ2-3 and V is TRBV9, with 8 bases fitting TRBD2. There are 16 residues in the CDR3. Per the germline V gene, CDR1 is SGDLS and CDR2 is YYNGEE. V dropped 0 bases and J dropped 2; count of bases not matched to a gene: 5. This CDR3 reads CASSVETSGLTDTQYF. The CDR3 nucleotides read TGTGCCAGCAGCGTAGAAACTAGCGGTCTCACAGATACGCAGTATTTT.

The gene calls are TRBV9 and TRBJ1-5, with D hard to call. V was shortened by 4 bases and J by 0 bases, with 5 bases between the two germline ends. The CDR3 runs 13 residues. Germline CDR1 is SGDLS and CDR2 is YYNGEE. The CDR3 is CASSRFSNQPQHF. In DNA form, the CDR3 reads TGTGCCAGCAGCCGATTTAGCAATCAGCCCCAGCATTTT. The full variable domain, rest sourced from reference TRBV9 and TRBJ1-5, is DSGVTQTPKHLITATGQRVTLRCSPRSGDLSVYWYQQSLDQGLQFLIQYYNGEERAKGNILERFSAQQFPDLHSELNLSSLELGDSALYFCASSRFSNQPQHFGDGTRLSIL.

This chain joins TRBV2 and TRBJ2-7; 13 positions match TRBD2. Looked up from germline, CDR1 is SNHLY and CDR2 is FYNNEI. The CDR3 spans 15 residues. With 6 bases clipped from V and 5 bases from J, the junction kept 7 bases outside the gene matches. The CDR3 here is CASRGLAGDKHEQYF. Here the CDR3 DNA reads TGTGCCAGCAGAGGACTAGCGGGAGATAAGCACGAGCAGTACTTC. The complete variable domain, with remaining parts taken from reference TRBV2 and TRBJ2-7, reads EPEVTQTPSHQVTQMGQEVILRCVPISNHLYFYWYRQILGQKVEFLVSFYNNEISEKSEIFDDQFSVERPDGSNFTLKIRSTKLEDSAMYFCASRGLAGDKHEQYFGPGTRLTVT.

This rearrangement joins TRBV2 to TRBJ2-5, with D unresolved. The V end was cut by 0 bases, the J end by 2 bases, with 10 bases between. There are 15 residues in the CDR3. From germline, CDR1 is SNHLY and CDR2 FYNNEI. CDR3 loop: CASSEAWVPQETQYF. The CDR3 bases are TGTGCCAGCAGTGAAGCTTGGGTTCCGCAAGAGACCCAGTACTTC.